A single sample gave rise to the 26 T cell receptor beta chains below, sequenced in a study of control samples from healthy donors and cancer patients. The data were produced by immunoSEQ multiplex PCR, yet TCRdb's version contains in-frame clones alone and is incomplete. This sample has tens of thousands of clones, with approximately 84% found just once. Sequenced sample: PBMCs. These receptors came from a woman aged 45-65 years with lung cancer.

The CDR3 sequence: CASSSTGSTDTQYF. In nucleotides, the CDR3 is TGTGCCAGCAGCTCGACAGGTTCCACAGATACGCAGTATTTT. This rearrangement joins TRBV7-3 to TRBJ2-3; D may be TRBD1 (6 bases). Germline-derived CDR1 and CDR2 are SGHTA and FQGTGA. The ends were cut back, 4 bases at V and 2 bases at J, with 10 bases in the middle. CDR3 length: 14 amino acids.

This chain joins TRBV5-1 and TRBJ2-7; TRBD1 matches 7 bases. The CDR3 consists of 15 residues. V dropped 4 bases and J dropped 2; count of bases not matched to a gene: 9. Germline lookup yields CDR1 SGHRS and CDR2 YFSETQ. The CDR3 region is CASSGRDSSTYEQYF. The CDR3 DNA sequence: TGCGCCAGCAGCGGCCGGGACAGCAGCACCTACGAGCAGTACTTC. Full variable domain (remainder filled in from reference TRBV5-1 and TRBJ2-7): KAGVTQTPRYLIKTRGQQVTLSCSPISGHRSVSWYQQTPGQGLQFLFEYFSETQRNKGNFPGRFSGRQFSNSRSEMNVSTLELGDSALYLCASSGRDSSTYEQYFGPGTRLTVT.

The rearrangement uses TRBV19 and TRBJ2-1; D call uncertain. Germline CDR1 is LNHDA and CDR2 is SQIVND (reference sequence). Trimming shortened V by 3 bases and J by 0 bases, and 6 bases separated the two germline ends. The CDR3 length is 14 residues. CDR3 bases: TGTGCCAGTAGTATCACGGGCTCCTACAATGAGCAGTTCTTC. This sequence encodes CASSITGSYNEQFF.

The chain employs TRBV4-3 and TRBJ2-7; the match to TRBD1 covers 10 bases. CDR3 length equals 15 residues. Germline lookup yields CDR1 LGHNA and CDR2 YSLEER. With 4 bases clipped from V and 9 bases from J, the junction kept 12 bases outside the gene matches. CDR3 protein: CASSRGTGDERVQYF. The CDR3 coding sequence is TGCGCCAGCAGCCGGGGGACAGGGGACGAGAGGGTGCAGTACTTC.

This chain joins TRBV28 and TRBJ2-7; 9 bases match TRBD1. The ends lost 5 bases at V and 5 bases at J; junction bases unmatched: 4. CDR1 and CDR2 from the germline V gene are MDHEN and SYDVKM. The CDR3 runs 13 residues. This CDR3 is CASSLGQGDEQYF. The CDR3 coding sequence is TGTGCCAGCAGTCTGGGACAGGGAGACGAGCAGTACTTC.

The J gene is TRBJ1-2, the V gene TRBV7-9; no clear D gene. Looked up from germline, CDR1 is SEHNR and CDR2 is FQNEAQ (reference sequence). The CDR3 extends over 11 amino acids. V was cut by 5 bases and J by 10 bases, with 11 bases left in between. CDR3 region: CASSASIDYTF. CDR3 coding DNA: TGTGCCAGCAGCGCCTCGATTGACTACACCTTC.

The V gene is TRBV5-1, the J gene TRBJ1-1, with 12 bases aligning to TRBD1. V gave up 4 bases and J gave up 5 bases; unmatched junction bases: 21. CDR1 is SGHRS and CDR2 is YFSETQ in the germline V gene. This CDR3 is built from 20 residues. CDR3 region: CASSPIGPSGTGGARTEAFF. CDR3 sequence (DNA): TGCGCCAGCAGCCCAATCGGACCGTCCGGGACAGGGGGCGCCCGGACTGAAGCTTTCTTT.

This chain links TRBV7-9 with TRBJ1-2; possibly TRBD1 for D (5 bases). The CDR3 spans 12 residues. From germline, CDR1 is SEHNR and CDR2 FQNEAQ (reference sequence). Trimming left V 5 bases short and J 7 bases short, with 11 bases between. The CDR3 reads CASSQTESGYTF. In DNA form, the CDR3 reads TGTGCCAGCAGCCAGACAGAGAGTGGCTACACCTTC.

This clone was observed once. The rearrangement links TRBV4-3 to TRBJ2-2; no reliable D call. Germline-derived CDR1 and CDR2 are LGHNA and YSLEER. This CDR3 comprises 14 residues. V lost 0 bases and J lost 6, with 8 bases in between. CDR3 sequence (DNA): TGCGCCAGCAGCCAAGATCCCACTGCCGGGGAGCTGTTTTTT. It specifies CASSQDPTAGELFF.

The rearrangement joins TRBV11-1 to TRBJ1-1; D is ambiguous. The CDR3 extends over 13 amino acids. Trimming pared 1 base from V and 1 base from J, leaving 4 bases between. The V gene's germline CDR1 is SGHAT and CDR2 FQDESV (reference sequence). CDR3 region: CASSLDRNTEAFF. CDR3 nucleotide sequence: TGTGCCAGCAGCTTAGACAGGAACACTGAAGCTTTCTTT.

This chain links TRBV5-6 with TRBJ1-2; D remains ambiguous. Trimming pared 2 bases from V and 4 bases from J, leaving 9 bases between. This CDR3 is built from 13 residues. In germline, CDR1 is SGHDT, CDR2 YYEEEE. The CDR3 loop is CASSLNPPYGYTF. The CDR3 DNA sequence: TGTGCCAGCAGCTTAAACCCTCCCTATGGCTACACCTTC.

The chain joins TRBV5-1 to TRBJ2-4; tentative D call: TRBD1 (7 bases). Between the trimmed V and J ends, which lost 3 bases and 7 bases, there was a span of 32 bases. Germline lookup yields CDR1 SGHRS and CDR2 YFSETQ. The CDR3 spans 20 residues. The CDR3 coding sequence is TGCGCCAGCAGCTCCACTGGAGGGAGTACCGGGACAGTTTTCTCGAACATTCAGTACTTC. Its protein product is CASSSTGGSTGTVFSNIQYF.

The V call is TRBV5-1, the J call TRBJ2-7; TRBD1 is a possible D gene (6 bases). V was shortened by 3 bases and J by 4 bases, with 14 bases between the two germline ends. Germline CDR1 and CDR2: SGHRS and YFSETQ. This CDR3 comprises 14 residues. CDR3 nucleotide sequence: TGCGCCAGCAGCTCCCTTGAGGGGGATTACGAGCAGTACTTC. This encodes CASSSLEGDYEQYF.

The chain uses TRBV15 and TRBJ2-7; D gene unclear. Germline CDR1 and CDR2: LNHNV and YYDKDF (reference sequence). The CDR3 extends over 14 amino acids. Trimming shortened V by 0 bases and J by 4 bases, and 10 bases separated the two germline ends. Here the CDR3 DNA reads TGTGCCACCAGCAGAGATAAAGGTTTGTACGAGCAGTACTTC. Translated, it gives CATSRDKGLYEQYF.

Of note for this clone: Compared with germline, one end of the junction differs, possibly owing to a read error. The rearrangement joins TRBV6-2 or TRBV6-3 to TRBJ1-5; D ambiguous. This CDR3 is built from 14 residues. The germline V gene has CDR1 MNHEY and CDR2 SVGEGT. The CDR3 loop reads CASSYSGCGPAPAF. CDR3 DNA: TGTGCCAGCAGTTACTCAGGGTGCGGGCCAGCCCCAGCATTT.

The sample holds a few counts of this clone. The CDR3 sequence is CASSEGWNQPQHF. The CDR3 DNA reads TGTGCCAGCAGCGAAGGATGGAATCAGCCCCAGCATTTT. V and J are TRBV12-3 or TRBV12-4 and TRBJ1-5; D unclear. The CDR3 spans 13 residues. The germline V and J ends were trimmed by 6 bases and 4 bases, with 10 bases remaining between them.

J is TRBJ1-1 and V is TRBV9, with 10 bases aligning to TRBD1. V dropped 0 bases and J dropped 14; count of bases not matched to a gene: 10. CDR1 is SGDLS and CDR2 is YYNGEE in the germline V gene. The CDR3 length is 14 residues. The CDR3: CASSVGWDRGPPFF. CDR3 sequence (DNA): TGTGCCAGCAGCGTAGGGTGGGACAGGGGTCCCCCCTTCTTT. Looking up the rest from reference TRBV9 and TRBJ1-1 gives the full variable domain: DSGVTQTPKHLITATGQRVTLRCSPRSGDLSVYWYQQSLDQGLQFLIQYYNGEERAKGNILERFSAQQFPDLHSELNLSSLELGDSALYFCASSVGWDRGPPFFGQGTRLTVV.

The rearrangement joins TRBV6-5 to TRBJ1-6; 10 bases agree with TRBD1. Germline assignment: CDR1 MNHEY and CDR2 SVGAGI. This CDR3 has 15 residues. V trimming: 5 bases; J trimming: 10 bases; junction bases outside the gene matches: 8. CDR3 sequence: CASSRLDRGESPLHF. The CDR3 nucleotides are TGTGCCAGCAGTCGCCTGGACAGGGGGGAATCACCCCTCCACTTT.

The chain joins TRBV6-1 to TRBJ2-5; TRBD2 agrees at 8 bases. The J segment lost 2 bases and the V segment lost 2 bases, leaving 1 base of the junction unmatched. Germline V lookup: CDR1 MNHNS, CDR2 SASEGT. This CDR3 has 14 amino acids. The CDR3 coding sequence is TGTGCCAGCAGTGAAATAGCGGGACAAGAGACCCAGTACTTC. It is translated as CASSEIAGQETQYF.

This chain joins TRBV19 and TRBJ1-1; 7 bases are shared with TRBD1. Germline loops: CDR1 LNHDA, CDR2 SQIVND (reference sequence). The CDR3 covers 14 residues. The V and J ends lost 3 bases and 4 bases, in that order; junction bases with no gene match: 5. CDR3 DNA: TGTGCCAGTAGTATGACAGGGAGGGGCACTGAAGCTTTCTTT. Its protein is CASSMTGRGTEAFF.

V and J are TRBV19 and TRBJ1-1; weak D call: TRBD1 (5 bases). CDR1 and CDR2 (germline): LNHDA, SQIVND (reference sequence). CDR3 length equals 14 residues. The ends were cut back, 3 bases at V and 1 base at J, with 9 bases in the middle. Written as DNA, the CDR3 is TGTGCCAGTAGTATCCGGGGACCGAACACTGAAGCTTTCTTT. Encoded protein: CASSIRGPNTEAFF.

The chain combines TRBV27 with TRBJ2-1; the D is unclear. V lost 3 bases, J lost 4 bases, and 13 bases lay in between. This CDR3 is built from 15 residues. The germline V gene encodes CDR1 MNHEY and CDR2 SMNVEV (reference sequence). CDR3 bases: TGTGCCAGCAGTTTTTCACAGCAAACGTACAATGAGCAGTTCTTC. It yields the protein CASSFSQQTYNEQFF.

The chain combines TRBV7-3 with TRBJ2-7; either TRBD1 or TRBD2 may fit D (7 bases each). This CDR3 region has 15 residues. Trimming left V 3 bases short and J 2 bases short, with 14 bases between. In germline, CDR1 is SGHTA, CDR2 FQGTGA. The CDR3 region has the DNA TGTGCCAGCAGCTTCCAGGGGGGGTCGCCCTACGAGCAGTACTTC. This sequence encodes CASSFQGGSPYEQYF. Looking up the rest from reference TRBV7-3 and TRBJ2-7 gives the full variable domain: GAGVSQTPSNKVTEKGKYVELRCDPISGHTALYWYRQSLGQGPEFLIYFQGTGAADDSGLPNDRFFAVRPEGSVSTLKIQRTERGDSAVYLCASSFQGGSPYEQYFGPGTRLTVT.

The J gene is TRBJ2-7, the V gene TRBV25-1, with D perhaps assigned TRBD1 or TRBD2 (6 bases each). The CDR3 contains 17 residues. V lost 1 base and J 6 bases, leaving 22 bases between the germline ends. Germline CDR1 and CDR2: MGHDK and SYGVNS. This CDR3 reads CASSESRGGQRGVEQYF. The DNA for the CDR3 is TGTGCCAGCAGTGAATCCCGAGGGGGGCAGAGAGGCGTCGAGCAGTACTTC.

This chain connects TRBV30 to TRBJ1-1; D ambiguous. The CDR3 consists of 11 residues. Germline V lookup: CDR1 GTSNPN, CDR2 SVGIG (reference sequence). Deletions cut 2 bases from V and 6 bases from J, with 7 bases between. CDR3 coding DNA: TGTGCCTGGAGTCCCCGGGCTGAAGCTTTCTTT. As protein: CAWSPRAEAFF.

V is TRBV14 and J is TRBJ2-1, with D possibly called TRBD1 or TRBD2 (6 bases each). Germline V CDR1 and CDR2: SGHDN, FVKESK. This CDR3 spans 15 amino acids. V was trimmed by 0 bases and J by 9 bases, leaving 15 bases between them. This CDR3 reads CASSQEFLGGGEQFF. DNA of the CDR3: TGTGCCAGCAGCCAAGAGTTTTTGGGGGGCGGTGAGCAGTTCTTC.